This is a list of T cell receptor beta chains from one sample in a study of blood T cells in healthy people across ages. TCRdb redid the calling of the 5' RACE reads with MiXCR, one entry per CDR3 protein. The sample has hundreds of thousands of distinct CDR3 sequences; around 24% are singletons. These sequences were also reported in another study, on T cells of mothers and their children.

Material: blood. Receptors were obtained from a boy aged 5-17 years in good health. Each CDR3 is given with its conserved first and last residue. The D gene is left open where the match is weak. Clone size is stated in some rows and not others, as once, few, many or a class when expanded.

TGTGCCAGCAGCTTCGGCCAGGGGGCGGTTACGCAGTATTTT CASSFGQGAVTQYF TRBJ2-3 TRBV7-3 TRBD1 .
TGTGCCAGCAGCCAACAAGGGACTAGCGGACCCTACGAGCAGTACTTC CASSQQGTSGPYEQYF TRBJ2-7 TRBV3-1 TRBD2 .
TGCGCCAGCAGCTTGGATGGGGCCGACAATCAGCCCCAGCATTTT CASSLDGADNQPQHF TRBJ1-5 TRBV5-1 . few
TGTGCCAGCAGTGAACGGCAGCTAGAGACAGATACGCAGTATTTT CASSERQLETDTQYF TRBJ2-3 TRBV25-1 . few
TGTGCCAGCAGCTTAGCGATACAGGCAGATACGCAGTATTTT CASSLAIQADTQYF TRBJ2-3 TRBV7-2 . .
TGTGCCAGCAGCTTGGGATCGTCGGCGAGACCCAACCCGGATACGCAGTATTTT CASSLGSSARPNPDTQYF TRBJ2-3 TRBV7-9 . .
TGCAGTGCTAGATCCGGACAGGAGCTGTTTTTT CSARSGQELFF TRBJ2-2 TRBV20-1 . once
TGTGCCAGCAGCGTAGACGCCCAGACAGGGCGGACAGATACGCAGTATTTT CASSVDAQTGRTDTQYF TRBJ2-3 TRBV9 TRBD1 .
TGCAGTGCTAGAGCTCATAGGGGGCAGACCGGGGAGCTGTTTTTT CSARAHRGQTGELFF TRBJ2-2 TRBV20-1 TRBD1 .
TGTGCCAGCAGTTCGGGACAGCTGAACACTGAAGCTTTCTTT CASSSGQLNTEAFF TRBJ1-1 TRBV6-6 TRBD1 many
TGTGCCAGCAGCCTACCTACCGGGACAGGGGTTTCAACTAATGAAAAACTGTTTTTT CASSLPTGTGVSTNEKLFF TRBJ1-4 TRBV12-3/TRBV12-4 TRBD1 .
TGTGCCAGCAGCTTACCACAGGGGTTTAATGAAAAACTGTTTTTT CASSLPQGFNEKLFF TRBJ1-4 TRBV7-7 TRBD1 .
TGTGCCAGCAGCGATGGGGTAACTGAAGCTTTCTTT CASSDGVTEAFF TRBJ1-1 TRBV9 . few
TGTGCCAGCAGCCTCCCGACGGGGGACAACACCGGGGAGCTGTTTTTT CASSLPTGDNTGELFF TRBJ2-2 TRBV3-1 . .
TGTGCCATCAGCCCCGGACAGCTCAGCTCCTACGAGCAGTACTTC CAISPGQLSSYEQYF TRBJ2-7 TRBV10-3 . many
TGCGCCAGCAGCCAAGATGGTAGTAGGCGTTACACAGATACGCAGTATTTT CASSQDGSRRYTDTQYF TRBJ2-3 TRBV4-3 . .